This T cell receptor (beta chain) comes out of a study of T cells in Graves' hyperthyroidism and ophthalmopathy. General study results and limits: Blood also carried most thyroid clonotypes expanded above 0.001.

RNA transcripts yielded amplified TCR beta CDR3 regions. The TCR CDR3 first-round RT-PCR relied on the HTBI primer set. TCRdb called the multiplex PCR reads again in MiXCR, with one record for every CDR3 protein. The sample has 640,000 or so distinct CDR3 sequences, about 15% seen once. CDR1 and CDR2 (germline): MNHNS, SASEGT. Trimming left V 11 bases short and J 3 bases short, with 16 bases between. The CDR3 runs to 13 residues. This clonotype was counted at least ten times. Its cognate antigen is unknown. Ophthalmopathy cases met thresholds of Clinical Activity Score at least 3, NOSPECS grade at least 4 and duration under 3 months. Diagnostic assessment was based on clinical symptoms, serum thyroxine and TRAb, thyroid ultrasound and orbital computed tomography.

The receptor was isolated from a woman aged 40 to 49 with Graves' ophthalmopathy. This chain joins TRBV6-1 and TRBJ2-5, with D possibly matching TRBD2 (5 bases). The sequencing sample was made of blood. The CDR3 region is CAGRLSGEETQYF. In nucleotides, the CDR3 is TGTGCCGGACGCCTCTCCGGGGAAGAGACCCAGTACTTC.